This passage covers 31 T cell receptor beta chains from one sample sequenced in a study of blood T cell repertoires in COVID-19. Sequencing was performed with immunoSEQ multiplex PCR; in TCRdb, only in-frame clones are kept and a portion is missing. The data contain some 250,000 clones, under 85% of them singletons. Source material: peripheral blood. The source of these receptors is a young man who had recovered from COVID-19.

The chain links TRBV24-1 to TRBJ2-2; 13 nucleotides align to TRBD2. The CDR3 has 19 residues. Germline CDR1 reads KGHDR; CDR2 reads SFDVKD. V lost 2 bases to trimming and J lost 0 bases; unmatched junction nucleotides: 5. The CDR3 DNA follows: TGTGCCACCAGTGATTGGACTAGCGGGGGTTTCGCGAACACCGGGGAGCTGTTTTTT. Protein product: CATSDWTSGGFANTGELFF.

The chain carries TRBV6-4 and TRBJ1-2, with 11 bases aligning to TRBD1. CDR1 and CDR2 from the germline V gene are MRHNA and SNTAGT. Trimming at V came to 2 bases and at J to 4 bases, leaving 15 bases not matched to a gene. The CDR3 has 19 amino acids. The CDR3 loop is CASSDETARFGQGAYGYTF. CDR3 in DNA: TGTGCCAGCAGTGACGAGACCGCCCGTTTCGGACAGGGGGCCTATGGCTACACCTTC.

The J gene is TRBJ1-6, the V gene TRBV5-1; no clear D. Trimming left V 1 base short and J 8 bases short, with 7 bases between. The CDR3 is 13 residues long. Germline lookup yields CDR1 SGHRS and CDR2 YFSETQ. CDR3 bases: TGCGCCAGCAGCTTGATGGAGGATTCACCCCTCCACTTT. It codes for CASSLMEDSPLHF.

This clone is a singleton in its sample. CDR3 region: CASRPALGGTYEQYV. CDR3 DNA sequence: TGTGCCAGCAGACCTGCACTGGGGGGGACCTACGAGCAGTACGTC. The chain is built from TRBV6-2 or TRBV6-3 and TRBJ2-7; 7 nucleotides align to TRBD2. V lost 6 bases to trimming and J lost 2 bases; unmatched junction nucleotides: 10. CDR3 size: 15 residues. Germline CDR1 reads MNHEY; CDR2 reads SVGEGT.

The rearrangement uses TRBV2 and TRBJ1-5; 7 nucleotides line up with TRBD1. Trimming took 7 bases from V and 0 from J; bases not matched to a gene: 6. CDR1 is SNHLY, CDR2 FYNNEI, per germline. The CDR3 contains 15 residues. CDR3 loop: CASTEGGNSNQPQHF. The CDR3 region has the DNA TGTGCCAGCACCGAAGGGGGCAATAGCAATCAGCCCCAGCATTTT.

CDR3 region: CASSETGQEHTEAFF. In DNA form, the CDR3 reads TGCGCCAGCAGTGAGACGGGACAGGAGCACACTGAAGCTTTCTTT. The rearrangement links TRBV10-1 to TRBJ1-1; the match to TRBD1 covers 8 bases. The V gene's germline CDR1 is WNHNN and CDR2 SYGVQD (reference sequence). The CDR3 is made up of 15 amino acids. V lost 2 bases, J lost 3 bases, and 5 bases stayed unmatched.

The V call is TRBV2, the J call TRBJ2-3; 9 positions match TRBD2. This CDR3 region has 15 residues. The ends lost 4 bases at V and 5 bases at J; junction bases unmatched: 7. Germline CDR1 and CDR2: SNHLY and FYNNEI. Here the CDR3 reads CASSVGTSKKDTQYF. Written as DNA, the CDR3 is TGTGCCAGCAGTGTCGGGACTAGCAAAAAAGATACGCAGTATTTT.

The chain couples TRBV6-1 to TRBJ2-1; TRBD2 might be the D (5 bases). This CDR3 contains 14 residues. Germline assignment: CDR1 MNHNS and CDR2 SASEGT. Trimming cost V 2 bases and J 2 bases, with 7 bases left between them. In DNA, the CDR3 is TGTGCCAGCAGTGAACTCGGGACCTACAATGAGCAGTTCTTC. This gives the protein CASSELGTYNEQFF.

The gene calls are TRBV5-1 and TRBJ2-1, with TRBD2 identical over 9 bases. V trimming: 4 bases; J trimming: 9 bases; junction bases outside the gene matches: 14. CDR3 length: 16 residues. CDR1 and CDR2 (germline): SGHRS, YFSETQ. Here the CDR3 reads CASSAGLALHWGEQFF. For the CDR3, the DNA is TGCGCCAGCAGCGCGGGACTAGCATTACATTGGGGTGAGCAGTTCTTC.

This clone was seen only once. The CDR3 protein is CASSLAGWMTNEKLFF. The DNA of the CDR3 is TGTGCCAGCAGCTTGGCAGGCTGGATGACTAATGAAAAACTGTTTTTT. The chain has TRBV7-8 and TRBJ1-4; D not resolved. V lost 3 bases and J 2 bases, leaving 13 bases between the germline ends. Germline CDR1 SGHVS, CDR2 FQNEAQ. The CDR3 totals 16 residues.

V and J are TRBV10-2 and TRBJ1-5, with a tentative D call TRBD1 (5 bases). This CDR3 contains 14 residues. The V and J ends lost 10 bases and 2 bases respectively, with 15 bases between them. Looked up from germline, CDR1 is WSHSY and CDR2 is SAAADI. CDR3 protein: CAKPQGEGNQPQHF. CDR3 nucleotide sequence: TGCGCCAAACCGCAGGGTGAAGGCAATCAGCCCCAGCATTTT.

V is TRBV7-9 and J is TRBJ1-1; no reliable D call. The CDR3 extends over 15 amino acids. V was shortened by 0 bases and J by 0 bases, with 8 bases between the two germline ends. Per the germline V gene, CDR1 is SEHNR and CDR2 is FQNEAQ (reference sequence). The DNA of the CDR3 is TGTGCCAGCAGCTTAGCGGGGAGCTTGAACACTGAAGCTTTCTTT. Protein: CASSLAGSLNTEAFF.

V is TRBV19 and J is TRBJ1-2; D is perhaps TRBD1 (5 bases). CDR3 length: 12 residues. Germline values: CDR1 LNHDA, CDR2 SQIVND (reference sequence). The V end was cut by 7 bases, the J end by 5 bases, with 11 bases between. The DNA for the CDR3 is TGTGCCAGTACGTACGGGGGTTATGGCTACACCTTC. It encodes CASTYGGYGYTF.

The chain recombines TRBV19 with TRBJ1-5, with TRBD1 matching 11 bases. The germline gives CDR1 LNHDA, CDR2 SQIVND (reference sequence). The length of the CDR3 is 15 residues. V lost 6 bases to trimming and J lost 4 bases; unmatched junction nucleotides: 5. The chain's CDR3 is CASSGQGAGNQPQHF. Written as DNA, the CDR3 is TGTGCCAGTAGCGGACAGGGGGCTGGAAATCAGCCCCAGCATTTT.

CDR3 in DNA: TGTGCCAGCGGAAAACAGAGTAACTCTGGAAACACCATATATTTT. Encoded protein: CASGKQSNSGNTIYF. The chain joins TRBV7-2 to TRBJ1-3, with D unclear. With 8 bases removed from V and 0 bases from J, the gap between germline ends came to 14 bases. The CDR3 extends over 15 amino acids. Germline V gene lookup returns CDR1 SGHTA and CDR2 FQGNSA.

DNA of the CDR3: TGTGCCAGCAGCCCTGACAGACAACCAGAACCCGGGGAGCTGTTTTTT. Protein product: CASSPDRQPEPGELFF. This sequence joins TRBV6-2 or TRBV6-3 and TRBJ2-2; tentatively, D is TRBD1 (5 bases). Looked up from germline, CDR1 is MNHEY and CDR2 is SVGEGT. The V gene lost 6 bases and the J gene lost 6 bases, with 20 bases spanning the gap. The CDR3 covers 16 residues.

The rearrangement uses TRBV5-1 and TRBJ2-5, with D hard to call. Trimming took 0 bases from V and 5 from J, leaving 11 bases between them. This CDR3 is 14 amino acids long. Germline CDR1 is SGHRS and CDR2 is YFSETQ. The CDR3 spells CASSLAAVRETQYF. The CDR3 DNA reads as TGCGCCAGCAGCTTGGCGGCGGTCCGGGAGACCCAGTACTTC.

CDR3 DNA sequence: TGCGCCAGCAGCGAACTACCGGGCGGGGGCGAGACCCAGTACTTC. It translates to CASSELPGGGETQYF. The chain links TRBV5-1 to TRBJ2-5, with D possibly matching TRBD2 (7 bases). Germline CDR1 and CDR2: SGHRS and YFSETQ. V lost 4 bases to trimming and J lost 5 bases, with 18 bases between them. This CDR3 region has 15 residues.

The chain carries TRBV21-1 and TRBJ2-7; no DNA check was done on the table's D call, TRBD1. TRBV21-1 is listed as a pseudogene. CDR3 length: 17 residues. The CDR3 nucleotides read TGTGCCAGCAGCTCGCACCTAGGGGACAGGACAGCAGTAGGCCAGTACTTC. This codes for CASSSHLGDRTAVGQYF.

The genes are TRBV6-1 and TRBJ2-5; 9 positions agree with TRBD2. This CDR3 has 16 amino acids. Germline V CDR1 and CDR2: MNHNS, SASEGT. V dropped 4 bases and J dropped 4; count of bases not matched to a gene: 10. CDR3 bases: TGTGCCAGCAGTGCCCGTCAGCGGGGGGACGGAGAGACCCAGTACTTC. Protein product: CASSARQRGDGETQYF.

The CDR3 DNA follows: TGTGCCACCCGCAAGCATCCGCAAGAGACCCAGTACTTC. Protein product: CATRKHPQETQYF. The chain employs TRBV11-2 and TRBJ2-5; D not resolved. The V gene lost 10 bases and the J gene lost 2 bases, with 14 bases spanning the gap. Germline assignment: CDR1 SGHAT and CDR2 FQNNGV. There are 13 residues in the CDR3.

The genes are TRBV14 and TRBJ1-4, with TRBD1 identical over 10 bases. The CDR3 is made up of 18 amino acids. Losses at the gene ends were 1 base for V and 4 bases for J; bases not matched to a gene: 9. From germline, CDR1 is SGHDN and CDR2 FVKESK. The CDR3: CASSQGQGARLFNEKLFF. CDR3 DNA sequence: TGTGCCAGCAGCCAAGGACAGGGGGCGCGTCTTTTTAATGAAAAACTGTTTTTT.

The DNA for the CDR3 is TGTGCCAGCAGCTTAGCGGGGACTACCGCCGGGGAGCTGTTTTTT. Translation: CASSLAGTTAGELFF. The chain recombines TRBV7-2 with TRBJ2-2, with 7 bases that match TRBD2. The CDR3 extends over 15 amino acids. J gave up 6 bases and V 0 bases, and 4 bases lay outside the gene matches. Germline values: CDR1 SGHTA, CDR2 FQGNSA. The full variable domain, in which reference TRBV7-2 and TRBJ2-2 provide the parts outside the CDR3, is GAGVSQSPSNKVTEKGKDVELRCDPISGHTALYWYRQSLGQGLEFLIYFQGNSAPDKSGLPSDRFSAERTGGSVSTLTIQRTQQEDSAVYLCASSLAGTTAGELFFGEGSRLTVL.

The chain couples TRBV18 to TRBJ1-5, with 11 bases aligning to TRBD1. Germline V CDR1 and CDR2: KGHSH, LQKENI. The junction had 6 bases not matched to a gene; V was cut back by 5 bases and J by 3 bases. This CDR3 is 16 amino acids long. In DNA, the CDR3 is TGTGCCAGCTCAGACGGACAGGGGGCTAACAATCAGCCCCAGCATTTT. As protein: CASSDGQGANNQPQHF.

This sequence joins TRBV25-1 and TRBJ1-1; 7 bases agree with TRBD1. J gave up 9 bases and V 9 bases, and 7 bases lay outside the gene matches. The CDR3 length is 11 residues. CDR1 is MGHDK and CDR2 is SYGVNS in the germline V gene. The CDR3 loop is CASRQGVQAFF. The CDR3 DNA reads TGTGCCAGTCGACAGGGAGTCCAAGCTTTCTTT. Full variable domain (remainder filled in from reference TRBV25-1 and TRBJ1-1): EADIYQTPRYLVIGTGKKITLECSQTMGHDKMYWYQQDPGMELHLIHYSYGVNSTEKGDLSSESTVSRIRTEHFPLTLESARPSHTSQYLCASRQGVQAFFGQGTRLTVV.

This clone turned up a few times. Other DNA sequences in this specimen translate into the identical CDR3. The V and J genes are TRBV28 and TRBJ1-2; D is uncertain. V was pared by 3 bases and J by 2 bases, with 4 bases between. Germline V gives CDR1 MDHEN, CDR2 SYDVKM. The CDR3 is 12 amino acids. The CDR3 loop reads CASSFSNYGYTF. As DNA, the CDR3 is TGTGCCAGCAGTTTTTCAAACTATGGCTACACCTTC.

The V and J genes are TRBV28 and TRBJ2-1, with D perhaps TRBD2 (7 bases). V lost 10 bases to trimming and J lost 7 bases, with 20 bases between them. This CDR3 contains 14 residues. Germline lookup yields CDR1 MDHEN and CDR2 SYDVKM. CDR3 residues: CATVGQGRENEQFF. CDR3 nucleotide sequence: TGTGCCACCGTTGGCCAGGGGAGGGAGAATGAGCAGTTCTTC.

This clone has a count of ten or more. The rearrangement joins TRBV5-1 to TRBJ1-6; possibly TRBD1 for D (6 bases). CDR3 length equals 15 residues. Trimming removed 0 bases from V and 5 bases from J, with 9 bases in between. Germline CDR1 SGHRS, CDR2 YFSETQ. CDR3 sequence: CASSLEPGDNSPLHF. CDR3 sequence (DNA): TGCGCCAGCAGCTTGGAGCCAGGGGATAATTCACCCCTCCACTTT.

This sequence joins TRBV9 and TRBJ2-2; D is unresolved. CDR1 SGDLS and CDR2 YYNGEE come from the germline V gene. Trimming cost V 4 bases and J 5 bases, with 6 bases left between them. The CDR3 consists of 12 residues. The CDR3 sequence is CASSPYTGELFF. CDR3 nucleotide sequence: TGTGCCAGCAGCCCTTATACCGGGGAGCTGTTTTTT.

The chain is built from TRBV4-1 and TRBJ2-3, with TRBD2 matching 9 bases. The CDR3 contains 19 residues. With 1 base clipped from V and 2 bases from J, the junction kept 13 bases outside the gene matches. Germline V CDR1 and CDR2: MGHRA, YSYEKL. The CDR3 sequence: CASSQGTLAGPRATDTQYF. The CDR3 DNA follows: TGCGCCAGCAGCCAAGGTACTCTAGCGGGGCCCAGAGCCACAGATACGCAGTATTTT.

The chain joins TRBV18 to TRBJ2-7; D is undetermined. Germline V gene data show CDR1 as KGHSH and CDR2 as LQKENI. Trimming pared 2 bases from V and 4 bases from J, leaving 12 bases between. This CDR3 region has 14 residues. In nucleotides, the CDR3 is TGTGCCAGCTCACCAAGAGAGGCGCGGTACGAGCAGTACTTC. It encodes CASSPREARYEQYF.